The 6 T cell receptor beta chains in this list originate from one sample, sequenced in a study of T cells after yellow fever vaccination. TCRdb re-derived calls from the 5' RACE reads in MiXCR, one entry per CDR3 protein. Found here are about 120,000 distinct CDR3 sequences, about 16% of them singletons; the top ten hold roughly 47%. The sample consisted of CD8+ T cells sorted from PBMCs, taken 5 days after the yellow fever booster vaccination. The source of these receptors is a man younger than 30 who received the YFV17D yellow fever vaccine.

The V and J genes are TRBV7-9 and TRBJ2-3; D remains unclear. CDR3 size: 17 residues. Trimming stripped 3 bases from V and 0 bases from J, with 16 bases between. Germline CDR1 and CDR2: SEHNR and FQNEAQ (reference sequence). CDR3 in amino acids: CASSFIGLDPSTDTQYF. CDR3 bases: TGTGCCAGCAGCTTTATCGGCTTGGACCCCAGCACAGATACGCAGTATTTT.

CDR3 nucleotides: TGTGCCAGCAGATCGGACAGGGGGTTCTACGAGCAGTACTTC. This codes for CASRSDRGFYEQYF. The chain links TRBV5-8 to TRBJ2-7; 10 bases map to TRBD1. Trimming removed 5 bases from V and 3 bases from J; junction bases left unmatched: 5. Germline V CDR1 and CDR2: SGHTS, YDEGEE. The CDR3 has 14 residues.

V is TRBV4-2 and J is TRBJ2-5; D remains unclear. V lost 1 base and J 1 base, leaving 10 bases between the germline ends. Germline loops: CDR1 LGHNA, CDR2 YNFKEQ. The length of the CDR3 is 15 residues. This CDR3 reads CASSQGSGLQETQYF. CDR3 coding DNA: TGTGCCAGCAGCCAAGGCTCCGGGCTCCAAGAGACCCAGTACTTC.

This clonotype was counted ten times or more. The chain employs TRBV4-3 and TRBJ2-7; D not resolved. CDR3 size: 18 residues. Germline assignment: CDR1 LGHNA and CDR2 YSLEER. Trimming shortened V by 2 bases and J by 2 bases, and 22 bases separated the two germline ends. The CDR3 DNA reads TGCGCCAGCAGCCAAAATCTGGGTCGCCTCCATCTGGCCTACGAGCAGTACTTC. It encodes CASSQNLGRLHLAYEQYF.

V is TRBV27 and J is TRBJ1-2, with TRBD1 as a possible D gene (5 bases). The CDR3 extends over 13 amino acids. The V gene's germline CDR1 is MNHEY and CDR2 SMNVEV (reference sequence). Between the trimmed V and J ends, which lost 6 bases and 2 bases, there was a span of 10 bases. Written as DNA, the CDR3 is TGTGCCAGCAGCCTGACAGTCAACTATGGCTACACCTTC. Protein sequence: CASSLTVNYGYTF.

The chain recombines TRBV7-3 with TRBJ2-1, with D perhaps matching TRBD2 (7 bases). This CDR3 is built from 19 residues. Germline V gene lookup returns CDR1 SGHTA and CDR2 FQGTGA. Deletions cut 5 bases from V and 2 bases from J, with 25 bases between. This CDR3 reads CASSPEGGGVYRPYNEQFF. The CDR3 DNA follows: TGTGCCAGCAGCCCGGAGGGGGGGGGTGTATACAGGCCCTACAATGAGCAGTTCTTC. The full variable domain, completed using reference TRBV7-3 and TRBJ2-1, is GAGVSQTPSNKVTEKGKYVELRCDPISGHTALYWYRQSLGQGPEFLIYFQGTGAADDSGLPNDRFFAVRPEGSVSTLKIQRTERGDSAVYLCASSPEGGGVYRPYNEQFFGPGTRLTVL.